The present entry profiles one TCR beta chain with its context. These data originate in a study of blood T cell repertoires in COVID-19. The method was immunoSEQ multiplex PCR; TCRdb's version includes in-frame clones alone and lacks a portion of them. The sample holds about 13,000 clones; around 90% are singletons and the top ten take 13% to 15%. The germline V gene has CDR1 LGHNA and CDR2 YSLEER. This CDR3 spans 15 amino acids. Trimming left V 3 bases short and J 2 bases short, with 10 bases between. The origin of this receptor is a human donor in a cohort sampled during active COVID-19. The rearrangement joins TRBV4-3 to TRBJ2-2; D is perhaps TRBD1 (5 bases). The sequenced sample consisted of peripheral blood. CDR3 loop: CASSHHRSNTGELFF. DNA for the CDR3: TGCGCCAGCAGCCACCACAGGAGTAACACCGGGGAGCTGTTTTTT.